This paragraph covers one T cell receptor beta chain sequence. Its antigen is unknown. There are 16 residues in the CDR3. V dropped 2 bases and J dropped 0; count of bases not matched to a gene: 7. Germline values: CDR1 SGDLS, CDR2 YYNGEE. This sample was included in a study of cytomegalovirus exposure and HLA in healthy donors. Overall study findings and caveats: A later analysis reported that several of the most significant clusters appeared to be linked to common viral pathogens, among them Epstein-Barr virus.

PCR was performed using 60 Vbeta and 13 Jbeta primers. Clones were sequenced by immunoSEQ multiplex PCR, and TCRdb holds only the in-frame ones, with some missing. Counted here are more than 150,000 clones, roughly 83% occurring once; the ten biggest clones make up 1.5%. This receptor was identified in a woman between 18 and 29 years old in good health and CMV-seronegative. Sequencing was carried out using PBMCs. The genes are TRBV9 and TRBJ1-1; 7 bases match TRBD1. Here the CDR3 DNA reads TGTGCCAGCAGCGTCATACCGGACAGGATGAACACTGAAGCTTTCTTT. Its protein is CASSVIPDRMNTEAFF.